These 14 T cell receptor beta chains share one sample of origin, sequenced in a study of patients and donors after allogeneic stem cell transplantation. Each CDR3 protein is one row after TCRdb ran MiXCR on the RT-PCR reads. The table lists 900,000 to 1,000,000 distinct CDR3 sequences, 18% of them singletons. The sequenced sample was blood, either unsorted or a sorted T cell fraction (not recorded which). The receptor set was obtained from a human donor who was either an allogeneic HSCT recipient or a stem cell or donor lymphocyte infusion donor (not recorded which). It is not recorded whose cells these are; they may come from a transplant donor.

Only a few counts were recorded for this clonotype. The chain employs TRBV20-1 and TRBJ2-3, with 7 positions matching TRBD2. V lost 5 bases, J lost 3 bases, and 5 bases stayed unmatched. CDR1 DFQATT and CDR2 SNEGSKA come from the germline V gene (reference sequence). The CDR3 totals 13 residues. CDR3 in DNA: TGCAGTGCTGGCCCGGGAGGAACAGATACGCAGTATTTT. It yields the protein CSAGPGGTDTQYF.

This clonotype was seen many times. CDR3 region: CSVPGQGNTEAFF. CDR3 DNA sequence: TGCAGCGTCCCCGGACAGGGCAACACTGAAGCTTTCTTT. This chain uses TRBV29-1 with TRBJ1-1, with 8 bases identical to TRBD1. Germline V CDR1 and CDR2: SQVTM, ANQGSEA. This CDR3 spans 13 amino acids. With V trimmed by 6 bases and J by 2 bases, 5 bases remained unmatched.

The CDR3 DNA reads TGTGCCAGCAGCCAAGGAGGGTCGGCAGGGAGGGAGACCCAGTACTTC. It codes for CASSQGGSAGRETQYF. The chain recombines TRBV7-2 with TRBJ2-5; weak D call: TRBD2 (6 bases). The length of the CDR3 is 16 residues. In germline, CDR1 is SGHTA, CDR2 FQGNSA. The ends were cut back, 5 bases at V and 5 bases at J, with 21 bases in the middle. Variable domain in full (rest from reference TRBV7-2 and TRBJ2-5): GAGVSQSPSNKVTEKGKDVELRCDPISGHTALYWYRQSLGQGLEFLIYFQGNSAPDKSGLPSDRFSAERTGGSVSTLTIQRTQQEDSAVYLCASSQGGSAGRETQYFGPGTRLLVL.

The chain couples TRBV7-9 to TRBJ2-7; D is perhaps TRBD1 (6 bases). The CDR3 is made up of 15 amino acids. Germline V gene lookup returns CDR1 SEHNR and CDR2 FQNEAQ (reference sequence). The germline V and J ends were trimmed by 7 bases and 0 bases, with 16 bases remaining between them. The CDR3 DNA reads TGTGCCAGCACCGACGACAGGATGGGCTCCTACGAGCAGTACTTC. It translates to CASTDDRMGSYEQYF.

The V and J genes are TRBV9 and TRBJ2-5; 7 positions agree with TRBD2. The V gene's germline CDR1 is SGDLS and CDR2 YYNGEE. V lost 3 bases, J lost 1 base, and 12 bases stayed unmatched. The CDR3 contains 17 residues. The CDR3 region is CASSASPWGRAQETQYF. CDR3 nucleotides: TGTGCCAGCAGCGCATCCCCGTGGGGGAGGGCCCAAGAGACCCAGTACTTC.

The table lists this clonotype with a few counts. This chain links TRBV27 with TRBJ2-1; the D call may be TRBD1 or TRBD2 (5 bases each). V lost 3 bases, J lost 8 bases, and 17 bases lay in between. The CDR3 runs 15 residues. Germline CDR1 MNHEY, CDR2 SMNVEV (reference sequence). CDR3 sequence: CASSFMGEKVHEQFF. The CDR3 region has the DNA TGTGCCAGCAGTTTTATGGGGGAGAAGGTCCATGAGCAGTTCTTC.

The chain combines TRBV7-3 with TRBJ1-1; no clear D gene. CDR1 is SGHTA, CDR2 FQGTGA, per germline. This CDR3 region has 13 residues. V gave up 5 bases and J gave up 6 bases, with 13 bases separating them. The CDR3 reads CASSPTSGPEAFF. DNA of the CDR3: TGTGCCAGCAGCCCTACAAGTGGCCCTGAAGCTTTCTTT.

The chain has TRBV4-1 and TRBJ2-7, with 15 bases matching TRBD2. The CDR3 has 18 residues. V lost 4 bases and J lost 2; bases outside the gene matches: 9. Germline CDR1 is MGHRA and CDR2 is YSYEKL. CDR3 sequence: CASSLVGGLAGGPYEQYF. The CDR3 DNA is TGCGCCAGCAGCCTCGTTGGAGGACTAGCGGGGGGGCCCTACGAGCAGTACTTC.

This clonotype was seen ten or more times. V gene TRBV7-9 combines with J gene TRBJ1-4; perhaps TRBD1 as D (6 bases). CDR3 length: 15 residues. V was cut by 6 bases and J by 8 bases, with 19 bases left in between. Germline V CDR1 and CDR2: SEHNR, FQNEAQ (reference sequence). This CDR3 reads CASSITQGIEEKLFF. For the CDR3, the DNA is TGTGCCAGCAGTATAACCCAGGGGATTGAAGAAAAACTGTTTTTT.

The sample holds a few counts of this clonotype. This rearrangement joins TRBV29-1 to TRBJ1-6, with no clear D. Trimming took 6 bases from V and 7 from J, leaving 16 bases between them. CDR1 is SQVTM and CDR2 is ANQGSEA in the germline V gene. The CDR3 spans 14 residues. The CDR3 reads CSVAVGRVNSPLHF. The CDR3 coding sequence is TGCAGCGTCGCGGTAGGGAGGGTAAATTCACCCCTCCACTTT.

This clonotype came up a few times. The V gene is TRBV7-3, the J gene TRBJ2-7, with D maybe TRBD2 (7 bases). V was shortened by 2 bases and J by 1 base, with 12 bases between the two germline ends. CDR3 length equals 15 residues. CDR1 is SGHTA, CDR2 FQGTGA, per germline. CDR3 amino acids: CASSLLGGGSYEQYF. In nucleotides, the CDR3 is TGTGCCAGCAGCTTATTAGGGGGAGGGTCCTACGAGCAGTACTTC.

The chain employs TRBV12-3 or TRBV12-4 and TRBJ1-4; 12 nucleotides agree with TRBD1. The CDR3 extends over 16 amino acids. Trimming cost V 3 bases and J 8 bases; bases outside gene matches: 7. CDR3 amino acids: CASSFGTGGAGEKLFF. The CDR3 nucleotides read TGTGCCAGCAGTTTTGGGACAGGGGGCGCCGGGGAAAAACTGTTTTTT.

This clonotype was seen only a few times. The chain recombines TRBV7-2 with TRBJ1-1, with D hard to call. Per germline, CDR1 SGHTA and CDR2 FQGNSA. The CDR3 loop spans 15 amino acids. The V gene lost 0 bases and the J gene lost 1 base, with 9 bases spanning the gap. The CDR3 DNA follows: TGTGCCAGCAGCTTAGCTTGGACCGCGAACACTGAAGCTTTCTTT. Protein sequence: CASSLAWTANTEAFF.

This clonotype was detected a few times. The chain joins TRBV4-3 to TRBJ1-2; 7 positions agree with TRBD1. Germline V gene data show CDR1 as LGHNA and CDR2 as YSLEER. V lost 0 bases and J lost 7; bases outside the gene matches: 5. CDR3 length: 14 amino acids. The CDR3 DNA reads TGCGCCAGCAGCCAAGATAGGGCAGGGGGTGGCTACACCTTC. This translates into CASSQDRAGGGYTF.